This record concerns one T cell receptor (beta chain) sequence. What it recognizes is unknown. The CDR3 extends over 15 amino acids. The J segment lost 6 bases and the V segment lost 4 bases, leaving 8 bases of the junction unmatched. Looked up from germline, CDR1 is MNHNS and CDR2 is SASEGT. Patients were ineligible given autoimmune disease history or systemic immunosuppression. This record comes from a study of OX40 agonist ivuxolimab in advanced cancers. On the study more broadly: Earlier treatment with anti-PD-1, anti-PD-L1 or anti-CTLA-4 was permitted, and about 40% had received some. Partial responses were achieved by three patients, of whom one had hepatocellular carcinoma and two had cutaneous melanoma. General study points: More expanded clones were seen, on average, in CD8+ T cells than in CD4+.

Sequencing was performed with immunoSEQ multiplex PCR; in TCRdb, only in-frame clones are kept and a portion is missing. The table has about 110,000 clones, around 93% seen once. This sequence originates from an adult with an advanced solid tumor such as melanoma, head and neck, liver or kidney cancer. The specimen was CD4+ or CD8+ T cells sorted from blood, collected in a trial of the OX40 agonist ivuxolimab. The rearrangement uses TRBV6-1 and TRBJ2-1; 8 positions match TRBD2. The CDR3 region is CASSGGTSSGNEQFF. The CDR3 DNA sequence: TGTGCCAGCAGTGGAGGGACTAGTAGTGGCAATGAGCAGTTCTTC.